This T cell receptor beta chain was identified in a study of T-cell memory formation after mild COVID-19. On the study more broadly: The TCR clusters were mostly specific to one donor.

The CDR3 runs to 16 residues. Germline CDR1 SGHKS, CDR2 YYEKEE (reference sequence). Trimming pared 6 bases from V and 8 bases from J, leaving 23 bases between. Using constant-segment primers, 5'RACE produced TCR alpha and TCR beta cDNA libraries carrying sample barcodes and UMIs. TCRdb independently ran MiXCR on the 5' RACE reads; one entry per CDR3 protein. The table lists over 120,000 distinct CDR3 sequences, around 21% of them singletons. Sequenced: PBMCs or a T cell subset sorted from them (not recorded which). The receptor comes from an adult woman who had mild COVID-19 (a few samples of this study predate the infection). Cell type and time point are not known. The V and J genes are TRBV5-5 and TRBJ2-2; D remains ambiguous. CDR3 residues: CASTNHGRQSLGELFF. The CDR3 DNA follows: TGTGCCAGCACAAACCACGGCCGTCAGTCTCTTGGGGAGCTGTTTTTT.